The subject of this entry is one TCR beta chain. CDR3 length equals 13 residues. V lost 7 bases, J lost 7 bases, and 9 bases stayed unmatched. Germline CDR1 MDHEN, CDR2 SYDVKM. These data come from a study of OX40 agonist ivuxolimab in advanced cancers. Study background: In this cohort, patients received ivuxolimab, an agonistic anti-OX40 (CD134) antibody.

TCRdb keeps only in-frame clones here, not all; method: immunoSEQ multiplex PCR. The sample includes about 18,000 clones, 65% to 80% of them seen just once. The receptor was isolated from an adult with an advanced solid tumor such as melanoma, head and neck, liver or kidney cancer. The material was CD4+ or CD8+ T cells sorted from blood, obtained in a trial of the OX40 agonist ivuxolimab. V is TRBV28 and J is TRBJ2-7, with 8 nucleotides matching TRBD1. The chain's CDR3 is CASKETGAVEQYF. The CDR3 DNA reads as TGTGCCAGCAAAGAGACAGGGGCGGTAGAGCAGTACTTC.